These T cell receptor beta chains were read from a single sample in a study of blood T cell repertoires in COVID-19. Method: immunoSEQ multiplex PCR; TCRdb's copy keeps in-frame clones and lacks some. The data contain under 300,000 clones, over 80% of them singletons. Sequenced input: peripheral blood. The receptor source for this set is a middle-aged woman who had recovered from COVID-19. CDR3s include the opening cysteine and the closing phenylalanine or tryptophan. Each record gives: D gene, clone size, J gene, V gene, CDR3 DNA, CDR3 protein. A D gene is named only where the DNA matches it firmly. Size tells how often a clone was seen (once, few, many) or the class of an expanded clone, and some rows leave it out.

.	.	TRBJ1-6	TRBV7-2	TGTGCCAGCAGCTTAGGGACAGCGGTAAATTCACCCCTCCACTTT	CASSLGTAVNSPLHF
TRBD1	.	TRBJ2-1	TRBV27	TGTGCCAGCAGGACAGGGCACAATGAGCAGTTCTTC	CASRTGHNEQFF
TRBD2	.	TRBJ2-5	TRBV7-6	TGTGCCAGCAGCTCCGTACCCTTGACTAGCGGGGCATACCAAGAGACCCAGTACTTC	CASSSVPLTSGAYQETQYF
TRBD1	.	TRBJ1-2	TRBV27	TGTGCCAGCAGGTCACAGGGGCCCCTTGGCTATGGCTACACCTTC	CASRSQGPLGYGYTF
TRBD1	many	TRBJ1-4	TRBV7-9	TGTGCCAGCAGCGGGGGACAGCCGAATTTGGAAAAACTGTTTTTT	CASSGGQPNLEKLFF
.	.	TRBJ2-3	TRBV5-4	TGTGCCAGCAGCTTCGGCCAGGCCACAGATACGCAGTATTTT	CASSFGQATDTQYF
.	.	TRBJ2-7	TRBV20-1	TGCAGTGCTAGTCCCTCGACGACTAGCTCCTACGAGCAGTACTTC	CSASPSTTSSYEQYF
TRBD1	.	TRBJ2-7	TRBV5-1	TGCGCCAGCAGCTTGGGGGAAACAGGGGGCCGTCGGTACGAGCAGTACTTC	CASSLGETGGRRYEQYF
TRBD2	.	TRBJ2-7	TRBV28	TGTGCCAGCAGTTTGAGCGGGGGGGCCAGAGAGCAGTACTTC	CASSLSGGAREQYF
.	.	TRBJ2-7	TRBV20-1	TGCAGTGCTAGCAGGGGTTACGAGCAGTACTTC	CSASRGYEQYF